The 17 T cell receptor beta chains in this list originate from one sample, sequenced in a study of CD8 T cells in ankylosing spondylitis. Study-wide findings and caveats: A motif of eight highly homologous TCR beta variants was seen as apparently characteristic of ankylosing spondylitis blood.

TCRdb re-called the 5' RACE reads through MiXCR, storing one row per CDR3 protein. The sample lists some 240,000 distinct CDR3 sequences, 6% to 8% occurring once. These receptors lack a known antigen. Sequencing was done on a sample of blood, either unsorted or a sorted T cell fraction (not recorded which). These receptors came from a male donor with ankylosing spondylitis.

This clonotype was counted ten times or more. The CDR3 spells CASSYEGSSYEQYF. CDR3 DNA: TGTGCCAGCAGTTACGAGGGGAGCTCCTACGAGCAGTACTTC. The V call is TRBV6-5, the J call TRBJ2-7; D tentatively fits TRBD1 or TRBD2 (5 bases each). V dropped 2 bases and J dropped 0 bases, with 8 bases sitting between them. CDR3 length: 14 residues. CDR1 is MNHEY, CDR2 SVGAGI, per germline.

This clonotype appeared a single time. The genes are TRBV20-1 and TRBJ2-7; tentatively, D is TRBD2 (6 bases). CDR1 DFQATT and CDR2 SNEGSKA come from the germline V gene (reference sequence). There are 14 residues in the CDR3. V lost 3 bases and J lost 2, with 14 bases in between. The CDR3 spells CSARARDSTYEQYF. CDR3 nucleotides: TGCAGTGCTAGGGCCAGGGACTCTACCTACGAGCAGTACTTC.

This clonotype occurred many times. The V and J genes are TRBV6-5 and TRBJ2-1; D is perhaps TRBD2 (5 bases). In germline, CDR1 is MNHEY, CDR2 SVGAGI. V was shortened by 3 bases and J by 8 bases, with 11 bases between the two germline ends. The CDR3 loop spans 13 amino acids. The CDR3, as DNA: TGTGCCAGCAGTTATCAGGCGGGTTATGAGCAGTTCTTC. Protein: CASSYQAGYEQFF.

This clonotype was observed at least ten times. This chain connects TRBV4-3 to TRBJ1-2; weak D call: TRBD1 (6 bases). Germline values: CDR1 LGHNA, CDR2 YSLEER. Trimming stripped 4 bases from V and 5 bases from J, with 11 bases between. CDR3 length: 13 residues. The chain's CDR3 is CASSRQGRYGYTF. Here the CDR3 DNA reads TGCGCCAGCAGCCGCCAGGGGCGTTATGGCTACACCTTC.

This clonotype was recorded many times. V and J are TRBV4-3 and TRBJ2-1; TRBD2 agrees at 7 bases. Per the germline V gene, CDR1 is LGHNA and CDR2 is YSLEER. V lost 0 bases, J lost 4 bases, and 6 bases stayed unmatched. The CDR3 has 16 residues. CDR3 nucleotide sequence: TGCGCCAGCAGCCAAGAGTCGCTAGCGGCTTACAATGAGCAGTTCTTC. Its protein is CASSQESLAAYNEQFF.

This clonotype was found many times. The chain links TRBV9 to TRBJ2-3; D unclear. V lost 3 bases and J lost 0, with 14 bases in between. The V gene's germline CDR1 is SGDLS and CDR2 YYNGEE. The CDR3 totals 16 residues. This CDR3 reads CASSGRKVESTDTQYF. In DNA form, the CDR3 reads TGTGCCAGCAGCGGTCGGAAGGTGGAGAGCACAGATACGCAGTATTTT. Full variable domain (rest looked up from reference TRBV9 and TRBJ2-3): DSGVTQTPKHLITATGQRVTLRCSPRSGDLSVYWYQQSLDQGLQFLIQYYNGEERAKGNILERFSAQQFPDLHSELNLSSLELGDSALYFCASSGRKVESTDTQYFGPGTRLTVL.

This clonotype was recorded at least ten times. The chain couples TRBV29-1 to TRBJ2-1, with 8 bases fitting TRBD2. The CDR3 runs to 14 residues. V was clipped by 1 base and J by 7 bases; unmatched bases: 6. Germline V gene sequence: CDR1 SQVTM, CDR2 ANQGSEA. This CDR3 reads CSVEGGTRLNEQFF. In DNA, the CDR3 is TGCAGCGTTGAAGGCGGGACTAGACTTAATGAGCAGTTCTTC.

This clonotype was counted many times. V gene TRBV9 combines with J gene TRBJ2-1, with TRBD2 matching 7 bases. The V gene's germline CDR1 is SGDLS and CDR2 YYNGEE. CDR3 size: 14 residues. Trimming at V came to 0 bases and at J to 13 bases, leaving 10 bases not matched to a gene. CDR3 coding DNA: TGTGCCAGCAGCGTAGGGGGAGGGGAGATGGTACAGTTCTTC. This codes for CASSVGGGEMVQFF.

This clonotype has a count of ten or more. The genes are TRBV7-8 and TRBJ2-3, with TRBD1 matching 9 bases. There are 19 residues in the CDR3. V gave up 6 bases and J gave up 1 base; unmatched junction bases: 17. Germline loops: CDR1 SGHVS, CDR2 FQNEAQ. In DNA form, the CDR3 reads TGTGCCAGCAGTGGAAGTGGGACAGGGCCCTTGCTTGGCACAGATACGCAGTATTTT. Amino acid sequence: CASSGSGTGPLLGTDTQYF. Full variable domain (missing parts from reference TRBV7-8 and TRBJ2-3): GAGVSQSPRYKVAKRGQDVALRCDPISGHVSLFWYQQALGQGPEFLTYFQNEAQLDKSGLPSDRFFAERPEGSVSTLKIQRTQQEDSAVYLCASSGSGTGPLLGTDTQYFGPGTRLTVL.

A few counts support this clonotype. J is TRBJ2-1 and V is TRBV30, with TRBD1 matching 9 bases. This CDR3 contains 12 residues. Looked up from germline, CDR1 is GTSNPN and CDR2 is SVGIG (reference sequence). J gave up 14 bases and V 1 base, and 6 bases lay outside the gene matches. The CDR3 nucleotides read TGTGCCTGGAGTGCCGGGACAGGGTTGAAGTTCTTC. Translation gives CAWSAGTGLKFF.

In this sample, this clonotype turned up a few times. This chain joins TRBV27 and TRBJ2-6, with D perhaps TRBD2 (5 bases). The V and J ends lost 2 bases and 0 bases respectively, with 11 bases between them. CDR3 length: 17 residues. CDR1 is MNHEY, CDR2 SMNVEV, per germline (reference sequence). The CDR3 reads CASSLRGRSSGANVLTF. CDR3 nucleotides: TGTGCCAGCAGTTTACGGGGTCGGAGCTCTGGGGCCAACGTCCTGACTTTC.

A word on this clonotype: A much larger clone differs by one base, so this may be a read error. The chain employs TRBV14 and TRBJ2-1, with 12 positions matching TRBD2. The CDR3 spans 18 residues. J gave up 6 bases and V 0 bases, and 9 bases lay outside the gene matches. CDR1 is SGHDN and CDR2 is FVKESK in the germline V gene. CDR3 amino acids: CASSQDSSGRARCNEQFF. DNA for the CDR3: TGTGCCAGCAGCCAAGATTCTAGCGGGAGGGCTCGGTGCAATGAGCAGTTCTTC. The whole variable domain, filled in from reference TRBV14 and TRBJ2-1, reads EAGVTQFPSHSVIEKGQTVTLRCDPISGHDNLYWYRRVMGKEIKFLLHFVKESKQDESGMPNNRFLAERTGGTYSTLKVQPAELEDSGVYFCASSQDSSGRARCNEQFFGPGTRLTVL.

V usage is TRBV6-4 and J usage is TRBJ2-2; a weak D match, TRBD1 (5 bases). Deletions cut 5 bases from V and 0 bases from J, with 16 bases between. CDR1 is MRHNA and CDR2 is SNTAGT in the germline V gene. This CDR3 comprises 17 residues. The CDR3 loop reads CASSPFTGVTNTGELFF. The CDR3 nucleotides read TGTGCCAGCAGTCCTTTTACAGGAGTCACGAACACCGGGGAGCTGTTTTTT.

This clonotype was counted many times. The genes are TRBV29-1 and TRBJ2-7, with D possibly matching TRBD2 (6 bases). CDR3 length: 13 amino acids. V lost 8 bases and J lost 5, with 19 bases in between. Looked up from germline, CDR1 is SQVTM and CDR2 is ANQGSEA. The CDR3, as DNA: TGCAGCTCTCAAGACGGGGGATCCGACGAGCAGTACTTC. Its translation is CSSQDGGSDEQYF.

This clonotype has ten or more counts. This rearrangement joins TRBV5-6 to TRBJ2-3; no definite D call. The CDR3 length is 17 residues. V lost 0 bases to trimming and J lost 0 bases, with 14 bases between them. In germline, CDR1 is SGHDT, CDR2 YYEEEE. As DNA, the CDR3 is TGTGCCAGCAGCTTGGAAGGCGCGACCCCCAGCACAGATACGCAGTATTTT. Translating it yields CASSLEGATPSTDTQYF.

The chain carries TRBV21-1 and TRBJ2-4. TRBV21-1 is a pseudogene. The CDR3 is 13 amino acids. The CDR3 DNA reads TGTGCCAGCAGCGCAACTTATGTTGGCATTCAGTACTTC. Translated: CASSATYVGIQYF.

Ten or more counts support this clonotype. V usage is TRBV4-2 and J usage is TRBJ2-3; perhaps TRBD2 as D (5 bases). Germline values: CDR1 LGHNA, CDR2 YNFKEQ. Trimming left V 4 bases short and J 2 bases short, with 13 bases between. The CDR3 length is 15 residues. The CDR3, as DNA: TGTGCCAGCAGCCTCCAGCGGAACCCCACAGATACGCAGTATTTT. It codes for CASSLQRNPTDTQYF.